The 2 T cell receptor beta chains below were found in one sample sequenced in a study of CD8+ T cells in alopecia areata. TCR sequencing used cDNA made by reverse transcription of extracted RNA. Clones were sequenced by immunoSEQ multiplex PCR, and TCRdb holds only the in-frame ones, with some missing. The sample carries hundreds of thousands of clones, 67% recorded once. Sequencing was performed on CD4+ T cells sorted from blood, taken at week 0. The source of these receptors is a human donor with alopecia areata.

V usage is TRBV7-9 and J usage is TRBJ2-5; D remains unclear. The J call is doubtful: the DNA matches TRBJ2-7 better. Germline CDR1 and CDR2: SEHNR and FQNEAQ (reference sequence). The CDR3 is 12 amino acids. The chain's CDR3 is CASSFGSYEQYF. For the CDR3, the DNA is TGTGCCAGCAGCTTCGGGTCCTACGAGCAGTACTTC.

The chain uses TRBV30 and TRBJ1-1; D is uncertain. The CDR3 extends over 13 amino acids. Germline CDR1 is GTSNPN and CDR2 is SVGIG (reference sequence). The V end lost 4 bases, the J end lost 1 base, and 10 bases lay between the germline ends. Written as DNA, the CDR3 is TGTGCCTGGACCCAGCAGGCGAACACTGAAGCTTTCTTT. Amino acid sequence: CAWTQQANTEAFF. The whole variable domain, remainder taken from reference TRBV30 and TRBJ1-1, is SQTIHQWPATLVQPVGSPLSLECTVEGTSNPNLYWYRQAAGRGLQLLFYSVGIGQISSEVPQNLSASRPQDRQFILSSKKLLLSDSGFYLCAWTQQANTEAFFGQGTRLTVV.